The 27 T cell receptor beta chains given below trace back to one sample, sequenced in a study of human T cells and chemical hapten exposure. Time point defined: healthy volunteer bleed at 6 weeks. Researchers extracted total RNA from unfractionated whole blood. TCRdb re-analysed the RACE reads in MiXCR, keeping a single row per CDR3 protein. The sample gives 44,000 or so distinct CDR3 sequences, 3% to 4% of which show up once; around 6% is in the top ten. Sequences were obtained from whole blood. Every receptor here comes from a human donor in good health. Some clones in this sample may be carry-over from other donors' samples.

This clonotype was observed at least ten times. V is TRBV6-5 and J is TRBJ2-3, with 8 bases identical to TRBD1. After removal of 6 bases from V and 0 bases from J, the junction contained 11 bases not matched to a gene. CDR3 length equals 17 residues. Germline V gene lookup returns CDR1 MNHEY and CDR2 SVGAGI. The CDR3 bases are TGTGCCAGCAGGGCGAGACAGGGGTGGGGTAGCACAGATACGCAGTATTTT. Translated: CASRARQGWGSTDTQYF.

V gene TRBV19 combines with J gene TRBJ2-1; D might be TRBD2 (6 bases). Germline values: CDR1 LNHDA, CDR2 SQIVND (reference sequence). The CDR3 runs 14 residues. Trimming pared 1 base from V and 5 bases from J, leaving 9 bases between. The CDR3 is CASSIGGGNNEQFF. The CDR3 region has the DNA TGTGCCAGTAGTATAGGCGGAGGGAACAATGAGCAGTTCTTC. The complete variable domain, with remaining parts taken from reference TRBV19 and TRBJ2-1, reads DGGITQSPKYLFRKEGQNVTLSCEQNLNHDAMYWYRQDPGQGLRLIYYSQIVNDFQKGDIAEGYSVSREKKESFPLTVTSAQKNPTAFYLCASSIGGGNNEQFFGPGTRLTVL.

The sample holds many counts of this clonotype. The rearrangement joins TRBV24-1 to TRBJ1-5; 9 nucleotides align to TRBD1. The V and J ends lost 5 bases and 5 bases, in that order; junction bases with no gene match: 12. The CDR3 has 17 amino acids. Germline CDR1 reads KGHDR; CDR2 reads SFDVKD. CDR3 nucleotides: TGTGCCACCAGTGCCCACTTTTCAACAGGGGGCTATCAGCCCCAGCATTTT. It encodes CATSAHFSTGGYQPQHF.

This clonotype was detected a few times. The CDR3 protein is CASSLDPGQGRETQYF. The CDR3 DNA is TGTGCCAGCAGCTTAGACCCAGGACAGGGAAGAGAGACCCAGTACTTC. The rearrangement joins TRBV7-9 to TRBJ2-5; 8 bases map to TRBD1. The CDR3 is 16 residues long. CDR1 is SEHNR and CDR2 is FQNEAQ in the germline V gene (reference sequence). J was trimmed by 4 bases and V by 1 base; bases with no gene match: 8.

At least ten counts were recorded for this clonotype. The CDR3 loop is CASSLATSAGELFF. Written as DNA, the CDR3 is TGCGCCAGCAGCTTGGCGACTAGCGCCGGGGAGCTGTTTTTT. The V gene is TRBV5-1, the J gene TRBJ2-2; 8 nucleotides line up with TRBD2. CDR1 is SGHRS and CDR2 is YFSETQ in the germline V gene. The CDR3 is made up of 14 amino acids. The trim removed 0 bases at V and 6 bases at J, leaving 1 base unmatched.

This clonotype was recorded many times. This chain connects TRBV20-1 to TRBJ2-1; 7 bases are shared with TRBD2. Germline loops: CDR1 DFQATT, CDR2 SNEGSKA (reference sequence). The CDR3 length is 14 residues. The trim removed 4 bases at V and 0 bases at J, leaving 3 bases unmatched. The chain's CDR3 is CSAKRGYSYNEQFF. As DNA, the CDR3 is TGCAGTGCTAAGCGGGGCTACTCCTACAATGAGCAGTTCTTC.

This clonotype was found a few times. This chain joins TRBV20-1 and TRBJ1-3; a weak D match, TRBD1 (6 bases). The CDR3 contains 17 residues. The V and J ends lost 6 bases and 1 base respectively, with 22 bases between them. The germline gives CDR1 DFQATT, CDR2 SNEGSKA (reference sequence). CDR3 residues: CSAPAPGGPNSGNTIYF. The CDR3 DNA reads TGCAGTGCCCCTGCCCCCGGGGGGCCGAATTCTGGAAACACCATATATTTT.

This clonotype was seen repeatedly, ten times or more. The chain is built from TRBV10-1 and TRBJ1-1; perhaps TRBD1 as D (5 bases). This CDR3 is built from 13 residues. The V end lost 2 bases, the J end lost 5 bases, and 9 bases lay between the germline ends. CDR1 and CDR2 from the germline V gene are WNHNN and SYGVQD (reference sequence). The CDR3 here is CASSEQRQTEAFF. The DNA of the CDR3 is TGCGCCAGCAGTGAGCAGCGACAGACTGAAGCTTTCTTT.

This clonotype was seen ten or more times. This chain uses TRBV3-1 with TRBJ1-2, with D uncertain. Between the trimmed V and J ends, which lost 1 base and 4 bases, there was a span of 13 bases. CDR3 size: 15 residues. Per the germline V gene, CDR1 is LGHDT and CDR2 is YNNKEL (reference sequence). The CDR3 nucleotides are TGTGCCAGCAGCCAAGGGCGGATTTCGGCCTATGGCTACACCTTC. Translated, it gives CASSQGRISAYGYTF.

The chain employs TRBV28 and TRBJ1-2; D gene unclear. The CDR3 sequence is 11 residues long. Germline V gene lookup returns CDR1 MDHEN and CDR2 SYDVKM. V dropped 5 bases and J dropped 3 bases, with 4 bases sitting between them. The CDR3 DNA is TGTGCCAGCAGTAAATACTATGGCTACACCTTC. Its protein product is CASSKYYGYTF.

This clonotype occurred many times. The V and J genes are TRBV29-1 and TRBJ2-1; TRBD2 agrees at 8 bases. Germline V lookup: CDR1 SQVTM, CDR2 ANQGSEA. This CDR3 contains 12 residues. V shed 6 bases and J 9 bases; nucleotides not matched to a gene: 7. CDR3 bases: TGCAGCGTGGGGACTAGTTGGGCTGAGCAGTTCTTC. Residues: CSVGTSWAEQFF.

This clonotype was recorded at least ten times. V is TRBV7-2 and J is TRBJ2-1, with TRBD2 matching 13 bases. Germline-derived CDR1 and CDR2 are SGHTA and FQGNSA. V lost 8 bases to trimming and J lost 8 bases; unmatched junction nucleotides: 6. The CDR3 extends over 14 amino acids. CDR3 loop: CASRRTSGRYEQFF. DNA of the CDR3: TGTGCCAGCCGAAGGACTAGCGGGAGATATGAGCAGTTCTTC.

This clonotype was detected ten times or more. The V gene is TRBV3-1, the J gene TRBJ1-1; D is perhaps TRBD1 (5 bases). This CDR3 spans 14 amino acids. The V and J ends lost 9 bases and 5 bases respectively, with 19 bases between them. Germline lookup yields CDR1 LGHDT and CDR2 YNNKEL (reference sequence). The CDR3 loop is CASSGPVGGTEAFF. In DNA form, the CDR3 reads TGTGCCAGTTCAGGCCCAGTTGGGGGGACTGAAGCTTTCTTT.

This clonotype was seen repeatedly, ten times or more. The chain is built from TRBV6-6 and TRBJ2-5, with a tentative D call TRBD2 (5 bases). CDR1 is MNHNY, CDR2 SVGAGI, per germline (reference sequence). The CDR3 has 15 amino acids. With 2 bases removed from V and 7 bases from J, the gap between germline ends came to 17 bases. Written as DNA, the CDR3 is TGTGCCAGCAGTTACCCTAGCCGGGAAGAGGGGACCCAGTACTTC. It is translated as CASSYPSREEGTQYF.

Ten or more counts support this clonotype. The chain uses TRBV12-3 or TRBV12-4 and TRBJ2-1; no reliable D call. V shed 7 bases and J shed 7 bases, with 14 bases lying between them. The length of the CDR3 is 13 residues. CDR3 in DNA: TGTGCCAGCATTATCGGCCGTAGGAATGAGCAGTTCTTC. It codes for CASIIGRRNEQFF.

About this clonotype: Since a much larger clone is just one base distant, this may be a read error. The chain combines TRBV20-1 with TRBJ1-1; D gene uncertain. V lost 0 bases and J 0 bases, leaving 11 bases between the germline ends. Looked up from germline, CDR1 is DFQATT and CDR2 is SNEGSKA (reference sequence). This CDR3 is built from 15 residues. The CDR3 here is CSARDQSRMNTEAFF. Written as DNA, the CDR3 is TGCAGTGCTAGAGATCAGAGCAGAATGAACACTGAAGCTTTCTTT.

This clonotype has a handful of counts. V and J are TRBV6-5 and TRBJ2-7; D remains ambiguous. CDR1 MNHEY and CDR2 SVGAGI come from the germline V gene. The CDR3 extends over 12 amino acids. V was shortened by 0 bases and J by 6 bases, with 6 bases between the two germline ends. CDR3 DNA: TGTGCCAGCAGTTACTCGACATCCGAGCAGTACTTC. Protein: CASSYSTSEQYF.

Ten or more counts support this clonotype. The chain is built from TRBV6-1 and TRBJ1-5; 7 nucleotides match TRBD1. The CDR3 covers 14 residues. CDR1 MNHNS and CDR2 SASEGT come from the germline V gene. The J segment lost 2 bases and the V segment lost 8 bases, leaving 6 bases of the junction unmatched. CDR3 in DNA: TGTGCCAGCGAAGGGGACAGTGGCAATCAGCCCCAGCATTTT. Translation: CASEGDSGNQPQHF.

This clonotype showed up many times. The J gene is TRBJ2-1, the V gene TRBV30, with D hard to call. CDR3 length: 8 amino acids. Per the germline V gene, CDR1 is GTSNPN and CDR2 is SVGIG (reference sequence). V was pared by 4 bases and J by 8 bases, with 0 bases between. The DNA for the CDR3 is TGTGCCTGGAATGAGCAGTTCTTC. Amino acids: CAWNEQFF.

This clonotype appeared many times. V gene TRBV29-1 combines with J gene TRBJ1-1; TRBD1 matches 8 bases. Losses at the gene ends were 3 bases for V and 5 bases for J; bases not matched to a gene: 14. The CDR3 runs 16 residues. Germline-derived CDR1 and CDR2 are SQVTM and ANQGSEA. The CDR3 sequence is CSVDQGQAYVDTEAFF. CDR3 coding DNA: TGCAGCGTTGACCAGGGACAGGCCTATGTGGATACTGAAGCTTTCTTT.

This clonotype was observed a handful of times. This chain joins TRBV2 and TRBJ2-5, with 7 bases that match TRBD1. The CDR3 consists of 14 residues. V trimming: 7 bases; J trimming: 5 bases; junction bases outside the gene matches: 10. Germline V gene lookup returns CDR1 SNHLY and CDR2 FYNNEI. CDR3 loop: CASIDRVERETQYF. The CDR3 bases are TGTGCCAGCATAGACAGGGTTGAAAGGGAGACCCAGTACTTC.

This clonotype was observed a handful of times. CDR3 sequence (DNA): TGCGCCAGCAGCTTGGATAGTTCCCGATTTGGTGAAAAACTGTTTTTT. Translating it yields CASSLDSSRFGEKLFF. The chain carries TRBV5-1 and TRBJ1-4; D remains unclear. The germline V gene encodes CDR1 SGHRS and CDR2 YFSETQ. CDR3 length equals 16 residues. Trimming removed 0 bases at V and 7 bases at J, with 16 bases between.

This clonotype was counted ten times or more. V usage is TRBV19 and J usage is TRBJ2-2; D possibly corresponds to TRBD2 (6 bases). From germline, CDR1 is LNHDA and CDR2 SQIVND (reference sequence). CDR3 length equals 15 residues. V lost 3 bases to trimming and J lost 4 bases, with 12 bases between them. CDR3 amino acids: CASSMAGRATGELFF. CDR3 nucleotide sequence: TGTGCCAGTAGTATGGCGGGGCGCGCCACCGGGGAGCTGTTTTTT.

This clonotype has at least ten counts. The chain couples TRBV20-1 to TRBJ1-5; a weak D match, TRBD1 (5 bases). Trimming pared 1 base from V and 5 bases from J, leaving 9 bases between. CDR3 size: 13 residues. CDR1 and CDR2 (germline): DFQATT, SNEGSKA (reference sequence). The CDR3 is CSARGGTYQPQHF. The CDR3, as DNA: TGCAGTGCTAGAGGGGGGACTTATCAGCCCCAGCATTTT.

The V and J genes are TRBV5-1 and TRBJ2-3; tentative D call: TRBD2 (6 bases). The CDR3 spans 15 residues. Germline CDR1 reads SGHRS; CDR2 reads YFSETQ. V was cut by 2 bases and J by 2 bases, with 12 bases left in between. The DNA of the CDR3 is TGCGCCAGCAGCTTTTCAGGGACTTCCACAGATACGCAGTATTTT. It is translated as CASSFSGTSTDTQYF.

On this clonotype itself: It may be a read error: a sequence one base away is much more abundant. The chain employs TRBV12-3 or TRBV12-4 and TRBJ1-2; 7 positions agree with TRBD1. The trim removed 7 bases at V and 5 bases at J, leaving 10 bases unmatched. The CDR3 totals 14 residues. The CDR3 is CASTPGGWKYGYTF. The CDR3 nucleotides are TGTGCCAGCACCCCAGGGGGGTGGAAATATGGCTACACCTTC.

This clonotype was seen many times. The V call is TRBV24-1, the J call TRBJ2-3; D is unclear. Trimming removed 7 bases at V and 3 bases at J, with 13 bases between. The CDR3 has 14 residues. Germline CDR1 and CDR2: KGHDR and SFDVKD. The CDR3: CATRYSDLTDTQYF. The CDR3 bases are TGTGCCACCAGGTACTCGGACCTGACAGATACGCAGTATTTT.